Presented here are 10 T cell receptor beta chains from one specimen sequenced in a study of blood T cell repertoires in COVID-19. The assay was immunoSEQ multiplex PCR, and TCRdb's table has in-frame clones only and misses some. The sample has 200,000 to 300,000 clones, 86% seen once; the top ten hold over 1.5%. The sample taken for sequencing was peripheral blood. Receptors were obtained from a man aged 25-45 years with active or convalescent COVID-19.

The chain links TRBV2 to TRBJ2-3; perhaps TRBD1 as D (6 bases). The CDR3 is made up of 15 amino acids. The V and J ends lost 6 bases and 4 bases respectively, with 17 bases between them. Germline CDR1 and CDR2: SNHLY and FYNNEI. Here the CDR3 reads CASSEFRGAADTQYF. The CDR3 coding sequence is TGTGCCAGCAGCGAATTCAGGGGAGCGGCAGATACGCAGTATTTT.

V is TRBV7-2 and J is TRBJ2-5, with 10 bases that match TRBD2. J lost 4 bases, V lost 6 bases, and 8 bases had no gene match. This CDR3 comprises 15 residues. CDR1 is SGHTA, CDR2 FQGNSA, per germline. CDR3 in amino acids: CASRERASGGETQYF. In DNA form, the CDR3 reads TGTGCCAGCAGGGAACGGGCTAGCGGGGGAGAGACCCAGTACTTC.

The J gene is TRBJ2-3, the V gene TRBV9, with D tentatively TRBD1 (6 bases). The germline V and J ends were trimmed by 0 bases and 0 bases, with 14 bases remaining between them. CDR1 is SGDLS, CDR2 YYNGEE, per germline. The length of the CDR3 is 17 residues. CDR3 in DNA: TGTGCCAGCAGCGTAGACGAAACGAGGGGGAGCACAGATACGCAGTATTTT. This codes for CASSVDETRGSTDTQYF.

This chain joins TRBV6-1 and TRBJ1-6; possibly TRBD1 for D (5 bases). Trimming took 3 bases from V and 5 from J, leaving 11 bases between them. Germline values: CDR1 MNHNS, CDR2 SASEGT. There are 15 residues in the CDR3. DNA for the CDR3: TGTGCCAGCAGTGAGACAGTTTTAAATAATTCACCCCTCCACTTT. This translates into CASSETVLNNSPLHF.

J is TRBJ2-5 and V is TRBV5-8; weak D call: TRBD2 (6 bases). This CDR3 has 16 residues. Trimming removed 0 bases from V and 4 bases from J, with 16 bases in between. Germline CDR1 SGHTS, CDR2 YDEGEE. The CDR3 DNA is TGTGCCAGCAGCTTGGGTCCCCTTTCGGGGGTAGAGACCCAGTACTTC. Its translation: CASSLGPLSGVETQYF.

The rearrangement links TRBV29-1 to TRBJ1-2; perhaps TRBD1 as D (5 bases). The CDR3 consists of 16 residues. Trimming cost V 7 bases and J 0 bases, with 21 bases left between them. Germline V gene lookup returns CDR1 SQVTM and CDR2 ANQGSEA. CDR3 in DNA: TGCAGCGCCGGGGACGGGGGAGCACCTCCTAACTATGGCTACACCTTC. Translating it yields CSAGDGGAPPNYGYTF.

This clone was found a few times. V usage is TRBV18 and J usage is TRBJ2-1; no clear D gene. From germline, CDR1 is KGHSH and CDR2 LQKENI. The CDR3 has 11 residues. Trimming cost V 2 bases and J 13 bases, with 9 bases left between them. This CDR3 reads CASSPGAPQFF. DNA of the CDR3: TGTGCCAGCTCACCAGGAGCGCCACAGTTCTTC. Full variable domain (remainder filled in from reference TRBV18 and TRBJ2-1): NAGVMQNPRHLVRRRGQEARLRCSPMKGHSHVYWYRQLPEEGLKFMVYLQKENIIDESGMPKERFSAEFPKEGPSILRIQQVVRGDSAAYFCASSPGAPQFFGPGTRLTVL.

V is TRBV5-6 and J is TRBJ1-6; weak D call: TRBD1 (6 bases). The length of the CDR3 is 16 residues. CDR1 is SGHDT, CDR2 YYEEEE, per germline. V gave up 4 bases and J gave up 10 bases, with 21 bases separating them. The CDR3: CASSDPTSGGRSPLHF. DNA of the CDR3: TGTGCCAGCAGCGACCCTACCAGCGGGGGGCGATCACCCCTCCACTTT.

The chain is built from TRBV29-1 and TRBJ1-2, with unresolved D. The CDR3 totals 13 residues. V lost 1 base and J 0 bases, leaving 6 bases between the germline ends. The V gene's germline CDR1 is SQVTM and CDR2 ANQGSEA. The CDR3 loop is CSVEVTPNYGYTF. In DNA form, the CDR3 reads TGCAGCGTTGAAGTCACTCCTAACTATGGCTACACCTTC.

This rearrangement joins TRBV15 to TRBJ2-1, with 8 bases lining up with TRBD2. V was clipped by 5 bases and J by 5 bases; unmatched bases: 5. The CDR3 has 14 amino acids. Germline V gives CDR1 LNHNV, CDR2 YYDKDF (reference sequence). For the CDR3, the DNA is TGTGCCACCAGCCCGGGGGGGCATAACAATGAGCAGTTCTTC. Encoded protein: CATSPGGHNNEQFF. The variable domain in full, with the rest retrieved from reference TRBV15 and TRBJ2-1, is DAMVIQNPRYQVTQFGKPVTLSCSQTLNHNVMYWYQQKSSQAPKLLFHYYDKDFNNEADTPDNFQSRRPNTSFCFLDIRSPGLGDTAMYLCATSPGGHNNEQFFGPGTRLTVL.